This TCR beta chain is from a study of CD8+ T cells in alopecia areata. The CDR3 is 15 residues long. The trim removed 3 bases at V and 12 bases at J, leaving 14 bases unmatched. CDR1 is LNHNV and CDR2 is YYDKDF in the germline V gene (reference sequence). Treatment reported: oral pan-JAK inhibitor, 5-10 mg twice daily. RNA was extracted and reverse transcribed into cDNA as the sequencing template. Sequencing used immunoSEQ multiplex PCR; TCRdb keeps in-frame clones, though not all of them. The sample includes about 190,000 clones, about 60% of them seen just once. This sequence originates from a human donor with alopecia areata. The chain is built from TRBV15 and TRBJ2-1; TRBD2 aligns across 7 bases. The sample here was CD4+ T cells sorted from blood, taken at week 4, from a patient treated with tofacitinib. The chain's CDR3 is CATSRLSSGPGVQFF. The CDR3 DNA reads TGTGCCACCAGCAGGCTTTCTAGCGGCCCCGGGGTGCAGTTCTTC.